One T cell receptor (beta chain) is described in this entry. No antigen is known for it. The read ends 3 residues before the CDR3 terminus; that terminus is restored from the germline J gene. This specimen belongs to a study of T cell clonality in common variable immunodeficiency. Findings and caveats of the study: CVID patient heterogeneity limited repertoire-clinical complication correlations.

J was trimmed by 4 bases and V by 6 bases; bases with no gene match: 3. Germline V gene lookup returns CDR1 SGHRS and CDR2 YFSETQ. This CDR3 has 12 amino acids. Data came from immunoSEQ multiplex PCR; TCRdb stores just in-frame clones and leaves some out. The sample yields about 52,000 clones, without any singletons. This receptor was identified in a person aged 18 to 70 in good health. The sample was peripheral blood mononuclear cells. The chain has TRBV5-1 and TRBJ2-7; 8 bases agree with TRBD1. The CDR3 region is CASTDREYEQYF. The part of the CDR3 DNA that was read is TGCGCCAGCACGGACAGGGAGTACGAG.